Following are 20 T cell receptor beta chains from one sample sequenced in a study of T cell changes during pregnancy in multiple sclerosis. Here immunoSEQ multiplex PCR was the method, and the copy in TCRdb shows in-frame clones only, minus some. The sample shows approximately 40,000 clones, about 88% of them seen only once. The starting material was CD4+ T cells from peripheral blood mononuclear cells, obtained in the first trimester of pregnancy. Receptors originate from a female donor with multiple sclerosis, enrolled in a pregnancy study.

The rearrangement joins TRBV5-1 to TRBJ1-4, with D maybe TRBD1 (6 bases). The CDR3 sequence is 16 residues long. CDR1 and CDR2 (germline): SGHRS, YFSETQ. The V end lost 0 bases, the J end lost 4 bases, and 13 bases lay between the germline ends. The CDR3 DNA sequence: TGCGCCAGCAGCTTGGCCCCTACAGGGATTAATGAAAAACTGTTTTTT. Translated: CASSLAPTGINEKLFF. Based on the CDR3 plus reference TRBV5-1 and TRBJ1-4, the full variable domain is KAGVTQTPRYLIKTRGQQVTLSCSPISGHRSVSWYQQTPGQGLQFLFEYFSETQRNKGNFPGRFSGRQFSNSRSEMNVSTLELGDSALYLCASSLAPTGINEKLFFGSGTQLSVL.

The chain recombines TRBV7-9 with TRBJ1-1; possible D gene TRBD1, 5 bases. The length of the CDR3 is 12 residues. Germline V gene lookup returns CDR1 SEHNR and CDR2 FQNEAQ (reference sequence). V lost 5 bases and J 9 bases, leaving 13 bases between the germline ends. For the CDR3, the DNA is TGTGCCAGCAGCCGAGACAGAGTTCAAGCTTTCTTT. It encodes CASSRDRVQAFF.

This chain connects TRBV5-4 to TRBJ1-4; D uncertain. Germline CDR1 and CDR2: SGHNT and YYREEE (reference sequence). CDR3 length: 11 amino acids. The ends were cut back, 2 bases at V and 8 bases at J, with 4 bases in the middle. The CDR3: CASSFEEKLFF. The CDR3 DNA follows: TGTGCCAGCAGCTTTGAGGAAAAACTGTTTTTT. Full variable domain (missing parts from reference TRBV5-4 and TRBJ1-4): ETGVTQSPTHLIKTRGQQVTLRCSSQSGHNTVSWYQQALGQGPQFIFQYYREEENGRGNFPPRFSGLQFPNYSSELNVNALELDDSALYLCASSFEEKLFFGSGTQLSVL.

This chain uses TRBV19 with TRBJ2-5; 7 nucleotides agree with TRBD1. V lost 9 bases, J lost 4 bases, and 5 bases stayed unmatched. The CDR3 covers 12 residues. CDR1 and CDR2 (germline): LNHDA, SQIVND (reference sequence). The CDR3, as DNA: TGTGCCAGCGCACAGGGGAGAGAGACCCAGTACTTC. Translated, it gives CASAQGRETQYF.

The chain's CDR3 is CASSVEGLGEQYF. CDR3 DNA sequence: TGTGCCAGCAGCGTAGAGGGGCTTGGCGAGCAGTACTTC. The chain employs TRBV9 and TRBJ2-7, with D perhaps matching TRBD1 (5 bases). Germline assignment: CDR1 SGDLS and CDR2 YYNGEE. The CDR3 totals 13 residues. V dropped 0 bases and J dropped 6 bases, with 10 bases sitting between them.

The V call is TRBV5-1, the J call TRBJ2-7; 9 nucleotides line up with TRBD2. The V segment lost 5 bases and the J segment 6 bases; nucleotides outside the gene matches: 15. The CDR3 loop spans 16 amino acids. Germline loops: CDR1 SGHRS, CDR2 YFSETQ. DNA of the CDR3: TGCGCCAGCAGGGGAGGGGCGGGAGGGCCGTCTCGCGAGCAGTACTTC. Translation: CASRGGAGGPSREQYF.

This clone was observed a single time. The V gene is TRBV18, the J gene TRBJ1-1, with D maybe TRBD1 (5 bases). Germline-derived CDR1 and CDR2 are KGHSH and LQKENI. This CDR3 is 13 amino acids long. With 4 bases removed from V and 1 base from J, the gap between germline ends came to 7 bases. Here the CDR3 reads CASSQGENTEAFF. In DNA form, the CDR3 reads TGTGCCAGCTCACAAGGGGAGAACACTGAAGCTTTCTTT.

This chain joins TRBV9 and TRBJ1-1, with D tentatively TRBD1 (6 bases). V gave up 3 bases and J gave up 3 bases, with 15 bases separating them. This CDR3 is built from 15 residues. The germline V gene encodes CDR1 SGDLS and CDR2 YYNGEE. CDR3 residues: CASSASKTGYTEAFF. The CDR3 DNA reads TGTGCCAGCAGCGCCTCGAAAACAGGGTACACTGAAGCTTTCTTT.

This clone was seen a few times. The chain uses TRBV11-2 and TRBJ1-1; D might be TRBD1 (5 bases). This CDR3 contains 12 residues. V lost 6 bases and J 10 bases, leaving 15 bases between the germline ends. Germline CDR1 reads SGHAT; CDR2 reads FQNNGV. The CDR3 coding sequence is TGTGCCAGCAGACTCCAGGGAGGGGTAGCTTTCTTT. It specifies CASRLQGGVAFF.

The chain joins TRBV11-2 to TRBJ2-7; 8 nucleotides align to TRBD1. Germline V gives CDR1 SGHAT, CDR2 FQNNGV. The V gene end was trimmed by 2 bases and the J gene end by 7 bases; junction bases not matched to a gene: 10. The length of the CDR3 is 15 residues. The CDR3 DNA is TGTGCCAGCAGCTTAAGTACGGGACAGGCATCAGAGCAGTACTTC. Its translation is CASSLSTGQASEQYF.

The V and J genes are TRBV10-3 and TRBJ2-1; 8 positions agree with TRBD1. J lost 5 bases, V lost 4 bases, and 4 bases had no gene match. The germline gives CDR1 ENHRY, CDR2 SYGVKD. The CDR3 contains 14 residues. CDR3 sequence: CAISGTGRNNEQFF. The CDR3 bases are TGTGCCATCAGTGGGACAGGGCGCAACAATGAGCAGTTCTTC.

The V call is TRBV4-3, the J call TRBJ1-5, with 8 positions matching TRBD1. CDR1 and CDR2 from the germline V gene are LGHNA and YSLEER. CDR3 length equals 17 residues. With 0 bases clipped from V and 5 bases from J, the junction kept 9 bases outside the gene matches. The CDR3 sequence: CASSQDPGQGVHQPQHF. The CDR3 DNA sequence: TGCGCCAGCAGCCAAGATCCAGGACAGGGTGTGCATCAGCCCCAGCATTTT.

The chain links TRBV28 to TRBJ2-1; maybe TRBD1 (8 bases). V lost 1 base to trimming and J lost 6 bases, with 13 bases between them. Per the germline V gene, CDR1 is MDHEN and CDR2 is SYDVKM. The CDR3 covers 15 residues. This CDR3 reads CASSLSQGGGNEQFF. The CDR3 DNA reads TGTGCCAGCAGTTTATCACAGGGGGGGGGCAATGAGCAGTTCTTC.

The rearrangement joins TRBV6-1 to TRBJ2-7, with 12 bases matching TRBD1. Trimming removed 4 bases from V and 1 base from J; junction bases left unmatched: 2. This CDR3 is 15 amino acids long. The V gene's germline CDR1 is MNHNS and CDR2 SASEGT. CDR3: CASSGGQGASYEQYF. DNA for the CDR3: TGTGCCAGCAGTGGGGGACAGGGGGCTTCCTACGAGCAGTACTTC.

This chain links TRBV19 with TRBJ1-5, with no clear D. V dropped 0 bases and J dropped 6 bases, with 18 bases sitting between them. CDR3 size: 17 residues. CDR1 and CDR2 (germline): LNHDA, SQIVND (reference sequence). The CDR3 loop reads CASSIDHGQIGSQPQHF. CDR3 sequence (DNA): TGTGCCAGTAGTATAGATCACGGTCAGATCGGGAGTCAGCCCCAGCATTTT.

The chain has TRBV7-2 and TRBJ2-1; D is ambiguous. Germline V lookup: CDR1 SGHTA, CDR2 FQGNSA. The V and J ends lost 0 bases and 9 bases respectively, with 12 bases between them. The CDR3 covers 14 residues. The CDR3 DNA reads as TGTGCCAGCAGCTTAGCCTTCCTTCATAGTGAGCAGTTCTTC. This sequence encodes CASSLAFLHSEQFF.

V gene TRBV12-5 combines with J gene TRBJ1-2; 7 positions agree with TRBD1. With V trimmed by 5 bases and J by 4 bases, 4 bases remained unmatched. The CDR3 is 13 residues long. Germline V gives CDR1 LGHNT, CDR2 FRNRAP. The CDR3 DNA reads as TGTGCTAGTGGTACTGACAGGGTCTATGGCTACACCTTC. Protein sequence: CASGTDRVYGYTF.

This clone showed up just a few times. This chain joins TRBV18 and TRBJ1-1; TRBD1 matches 7 bases. The CDR3 runs to 13 residues. V lost 2 bases to trimming and J lost 7 bases; unmatched junction nucleotides: 4. From germline, CDR1 is KGHSH and CDR2 LQKENI. Written as DNA, the CDR3 is TGTGCCAGCTCACCAGCGACAGGGAATGAAGCTTTCTTT. It specifies CASSPATGNEAFF.

This clone came up once. The junction departs from the called germline gene at one end, perhaps through a read error. J is TRBJ1-2 and V is TRBV2; the D gene is possibly TRBD1 (6 bases). The V gene's germline CDR1 is SNHLY and CDR2 FYNNEI. This CDR3 comprises 11 residues. This CDR3 reads CASSEGGGSSF. The CDR3 DNA is TGTGCCAGCAGTGAAGGGGGGGGCAGCTCCTTC. The variable domain in full, with the rest retrieved from reference TRBV2 and TRBJ1-2, is EPEVTQTPSHQVTQMGQEVILRCVPISNHLYFYWYRQILGQKVEFLVSFYNNEISEKSEIFDDQFSVERPDGSNFTLKIRSTKLEDSAMYFCASSEGGGSSFGSGTRLTVV.

The chain recombines TRBV2 with TRBJ1-1; D remains unclear. Germline values: CDR1 SNHLY, CDR2 FYNNEI. The CDR3 runs 14 residues. V gave up 3 bases and J gave up 4 bases, with 12 bases separating them. CDR3 amino acids: CASSEREPTTEAFF. The CDR3 nucleotides read TGTGCCAGCAGTGAGAGGGAACCGACCACTGAAGCTTTCTTT. The variable domain in full, with the rest retrieved from reference TRBV2 and TRBJ1-1, is EPEVTQTPSHQVTQMGQEVILRCVPISNHLYFYWYRQILGQKVEFLVSFYNNEISEKSEIFDDQFSVERPDGSNFTLKIRSTKLEDSAMYFCASSEREPTTEAFFGQGTRLTVV.